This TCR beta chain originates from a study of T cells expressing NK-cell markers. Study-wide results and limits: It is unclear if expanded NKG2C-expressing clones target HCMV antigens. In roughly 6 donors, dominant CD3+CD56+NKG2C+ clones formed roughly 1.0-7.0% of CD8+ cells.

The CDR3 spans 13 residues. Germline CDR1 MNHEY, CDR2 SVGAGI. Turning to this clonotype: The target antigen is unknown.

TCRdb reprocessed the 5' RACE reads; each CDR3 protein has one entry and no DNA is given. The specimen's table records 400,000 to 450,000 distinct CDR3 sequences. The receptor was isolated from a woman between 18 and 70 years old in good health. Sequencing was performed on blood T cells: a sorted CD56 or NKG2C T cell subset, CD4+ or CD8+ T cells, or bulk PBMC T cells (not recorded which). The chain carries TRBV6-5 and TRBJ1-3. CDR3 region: CASSYSASHTIYF.